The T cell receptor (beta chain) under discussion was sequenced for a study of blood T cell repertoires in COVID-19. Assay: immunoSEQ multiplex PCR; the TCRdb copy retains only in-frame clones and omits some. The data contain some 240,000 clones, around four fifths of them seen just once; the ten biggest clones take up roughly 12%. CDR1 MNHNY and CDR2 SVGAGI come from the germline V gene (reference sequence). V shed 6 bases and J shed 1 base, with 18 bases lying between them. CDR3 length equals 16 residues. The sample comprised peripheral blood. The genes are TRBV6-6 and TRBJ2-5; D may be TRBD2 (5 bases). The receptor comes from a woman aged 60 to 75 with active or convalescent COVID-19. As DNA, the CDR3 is TGTGCCAGCAGGGCAGGATCCGCGGGTCTCCAAGAGACCCAGTACTTC. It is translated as CASRAGSAGLQETQYF.